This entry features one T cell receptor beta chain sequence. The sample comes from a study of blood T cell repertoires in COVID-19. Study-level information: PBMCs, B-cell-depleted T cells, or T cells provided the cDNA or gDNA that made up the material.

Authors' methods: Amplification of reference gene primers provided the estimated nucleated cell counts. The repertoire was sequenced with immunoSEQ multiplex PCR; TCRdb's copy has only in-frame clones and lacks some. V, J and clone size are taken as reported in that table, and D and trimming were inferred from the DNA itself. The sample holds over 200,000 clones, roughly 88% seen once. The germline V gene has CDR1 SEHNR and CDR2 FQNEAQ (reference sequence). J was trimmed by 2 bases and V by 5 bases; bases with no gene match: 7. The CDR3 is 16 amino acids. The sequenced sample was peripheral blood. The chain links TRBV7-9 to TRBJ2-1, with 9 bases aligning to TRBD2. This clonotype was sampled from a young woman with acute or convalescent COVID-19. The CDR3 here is CASSPQGGRAYNEQFF. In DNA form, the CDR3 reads TGTGCCAGCAGCCCGCAGGGCGGGAGGGCCTACAATGAGCAGTTCTTC.